This is a list of T cell receptor beta chains from one sample in a study of blood T cell repertoires in COVID-19. Measured with immunoSEQ multiplex PCR; TCRdb has only the in-frame clones, and not every one. In the table there are more than 200,000 clones, 80% to 85% of which are singletons. Sequencing was performed on peripheral blood. These receptors came from a woman aged 80 or over with COVID-19, enrolled during active disease. CDR3s include the opening cysteine and the closing phenylalanine or tryptophan. The D gene is left open where the match is weak. The size entry is marked missing in some rows and otherwise reads once, few, many or a size class.

D gene	clone size	V gene	J gene	CDR3 DNA	CDR3 protein
-	-	TRBV29-1	TRBJ1-1	TGCAGCGTCGCTAAGACAGTACTGAACACTGAAGCTTTCTTT	CSVAKTVLNTEAFF
-	-	TRBV14	TRBJ2-2	TGTGCCAGCAGCCGGCAAGGGGAACCCGCGAACACCGGGGAGCTGTTTTTT	CASSRQGEPANTGELFF
-	once	TRBV28	TRBJ1-2	TGTGCCAGCAGCCTGACAGATGACTATGGCTACACCTTC	CASSLTDDYGYTF
-	-	TRBV19	TRBJ2-5	TGTGCCAGTAGTAGCCGCTGGACAGATGAAGAGACCCAGTACTTC	CASSSRWTDEETQYF
-	-	TRBV6-5	TRBJ2-3	TGTGCCAGCAGTCCAGCCGGAGAAGTTACAGATACGCAGTATTTT	CASSPAGEVTDTQYF
-	-	TRBV7-8	TRBJ2-1	TGTGCCAGCAGCTTAGCAAAGAGGGGGGGCCCGGATGAGCAGTTCTTC	CASSLAKRGGPDEQFF
-	-	TRBV18	TRBJ1-1	TGTGCCAGCTCACCACTGTTGCAGGGGCAGGCTGAAGCTTTCTTT	CASSPLLQGQAEAFF
-	-	TRBV4-1	TRBJ2-7	TGCGCCAGCAGACCTTCCATCAGCGGAGGAGGCCACGAGCAGTACTTC	CASRPSISGGGHEQYF
TRBD2	-	TRBV9	TRBJ2-2	TGTGCCAGCAGCTCTGCTAGCGGGGGGAACACCGGGGAGCTGTTTTTT	CASSSASGGNTGELFF
TRBD2	-	TRBV5-5	TRBJ2-7	TGTGCCAGCACCAGCGGGAGCGGGGGGGGATCCTACGAGCAGTACTTC	CASTSGSGGGSYEQYF
TRBD1	few	TRBV19	TRBJ2-3	TGTGCCAGTAATAACAGGGGGCTTTCTACAGATACGCAGTATTTT	CASNNRGLSTDTQYF
-	-	TRBV24-1	TRBJ2-3	TGTGCCACCAGTGATGCGACAGGCAGCACAGATACGCAGTATTTT	CATSDATGSTDTQYF
TRBD1	-	TRBV27	TRBJ2-7	TGTGCCAGCAGTTTCCGGGACAGGGGAAAGGTGCAGTACTTC	CASSFRDRGKVQYF
-	-	TRBV5-4	TRBJ2-3	TGTGCCAGCAGCCCTGGCACAGATACGCAGTATTTT	CASSPGTDTQYF
-	-	TRBV5-1	TRBJ2-7	TGCGCCAGCAGCTTGAGTGCAGGGTCTATCTACGAGCAGTACTTC	CASSLSAGSIYEQYF
TRBD1	few	TRBV18	TRBJ1-4	TGTGCCAGCTCACTCGGGACAGGGCTCGATGAAAAACTGTTTTTT	CASSLGTGLDEKLFF
TRBD2	few	TRBV6-8	TRBJ2-3	TGTGCCAGCAGTTCCTCCGGGACTACCACAGATACGCAGTATTTT	CASSSSGTTTDTQYF
TRBD1	-	TRBV29-1	TRBJ1-1	TGCAGCGTCCGGGACAGTGGGGTTAGTGCTTTCTTT	CSVRDSGVSAFF
TRBD2	once	TRBV28	TRBJ2-2	TGTGCCAGCAGTTTTTGGGGGGGGAGGACGAACACCGGGGAGCTGTTTTTT	CASSFWGGRTNTGELFF
-	-	TRBV10-3	TRBJ1-2	TGTGCCAGCCGGGGGGGAAACTATGGCTACACCTTC	CASRGGNYGYTF
-	-	TRBV7-9	TRBJ2-5	TGTGCCAGCAGCTCCGGGACACCTGTTCAAGAGACCCAGTACTTC	CASSSGTPVQETQYF
-	-	TRBV2	TRBJ1-6	TGTGCCAGCAACGAGGGGGTTGGTAATTCACCCCTCCACTTT	CASNEGVGNSPLHF
-	-	TRBV28	TRBJ1-5	TGTGCCAGCAGTTCCGTCCAGGGGTCGGGCAATCAGCCCCAGCATTTT	CASSSVQGSGNQPQHF
-	-	TRBV3-1/TRBV3-2	TRBJ1-3	TGTGCCAGCAGCCCGACAGGCAGGAACACCATATATTTT	CASSPTGRNTIYF
TRBD1	-	TRBV15	TRBJ2-5	TGTGCCACCAGCAGAGATAGGACGGCAGGGGGCTTGGGGACCCAGTACTTC	CATSRDRTAGGLGTQYF
-	-	TRBV28	TRBJ1-1	TGTGCCAGCAGTTTATCGGCGGGGGGCAAGGTTGAAGCTTTCTTT	CASSLSAGGKVEAFF
TRBD1	once	TRBV7-2	TRBJ2-6	TGTGCCAGCAGCCCACAGGGGCTAAGTGGGGCCAACGTCCTGACTTTC	CASSPQGLSGANVLTF
TRBD1	-	TRBV7-2	TRBJ1-3	TGTGCCAGCAGCCCGACAGGGGGTGGTGCAAACACCATATATTTT	CASSPTGGGANTIYF
-	few	TRBV9	TRBJ2-2	TGTGCCAGCAGCGTACAGGGGAACACCGGGGAGCTGTTTTTT	CASSVQGNTGELFF
TRBD2	-	TRBV19	TRBJ2-1	TGTGCCAGTAGCCGAACTAGCGGGGGGGCCTGGTACAATGAGCAGTTCTTC	CASSRTSGGAWYNEQFF
-	-	TRBV4-1	TRBJ1-1	TGCACCAGCAGCCAAGCTCGAGGGGGAACTGAAGCTTTCTTT	CTSSQARGGTEAFF
TRBD1	-	TRBV2	TRBJ1-2	TGTGCCAGCAGCCCTGGGACAGGGGTTTTTGGCTACACCTTC	CASSPGTGVFGYTF
-	-	TRBV19	TRBJ2-3	TGTGCCAGTAAAGAGGGCCCGGCTGTCACAGATACGCAGTATTTT	CASKEGPAVTDTQYF
-	once	TRBV13	TRBJ2-6	TGTGCCAGCAGCCCACCCGACAGGATCGGCTCTGGGGCCAACGTCCTGACTTTC	CASSPPDRIGSGANVLTF
-	-	TRBV28	TRBJ1-5	TGTGCCAGCAGTTTAGGCGGATATAGCAATCAGCCCCAGCATTTT	CASSLGGYSNQPQHF
TRBD1	-	TRBV5-1	TRBJ2-5	TGCGCCAGCAGCCAATCCACAGGGGCTGGGGGGACCCAGTACTTC	CASSQSTGAGGTQYF
TRBD1	-	TRBV6-5	TRBJ1-1	TGTGCCAGCAGGAGACAGGGGCAGGCCACTGAAGCTTTCTTT	CASRRQGQATEAFF
-	-	TRBV9	TRBJ2-1	TGTGCCAGCAGCATATCAGGGGGGAACTACAATGAGCAGTTCTTC	CASSISGGNYNEQFF
-	-	TRBV5-4	TRBJ1-4	TGTGCCAGCAGCTTAGACAGGCCCTCAACTAATGAAAAACTGTTTTTT	CASSLDRPSTNEKLFF
-	many	TRBV3-1/TRBV3-2	TRBJ2-7	TGTGCCAGCAGCCAAGCTCCCGCAGGGAACTCCTACGAGCAGTACTTC	CASSQAPAGNSYEQYF
TRBD1	once	TRBV5-6	TRBJ2-1	TGTGCCAGCAGCTTGTACGGGGACAGGGACTACAATGAGCAGTTCTTC	CASSLYGDRDYNEQFF
-	-	TRBV29-1	TRBJ1-2	TGCAGCGTTGAATCAAATGGCTACACCTTC	CSVESNGYTF
-	few	TRBV28	TRBJ1-1	TGTGCCAGCAGTCCGCCGCAGGGGTTTGGGGTTAACACTGAAGCTTTCTTT	CASSPPQGFGVNTEAFF
-	-	TRBV3-1/TRBV3-2	TRBJ1-2	TGTGCCACAGGAAGGGGCTCCGGAACTAACTATGGCTACACCTTC	CATGRGSGTNYGYTF
TRBD1	-	TRBV15	TRBJ1-1	TGTGCCACCAGCAGAGCAAGGCAAGCGACAGGGGCGAACACTGAAGCTTTCTTT	CATSRARQATGANTEAFF
TRBD1	-	TRBV12-3/TRBV12-4	TRBJ2-1	TGTGCCAGCAGTTTAGCCGGGACAGGGCAGTTCTTC	CASSLAGTGQFF
TRBD1	once	TRBV29-1	TRBJ2-1	TGCAGCGTTTCACGGACAGGGGGCGGAGGTGAGCAGTTCTTC	CSVSRTGGGGEQFF
TRBD1	-	TRBV9	TRBJ1-2	TGTGCCAGCGTCCGCGGGACAGGCAGTTATGGCTACACCTTC	CASVRGTGSYGYTF